This entry describes one TCR beta chain. Its recognized antigen is unknown. There are no base qualities to consult, and no much larger clone falls within one base. A single peripheral blood draw of approximately 120 mL on average was collected from each donor into heparinised tubes. Naive, central memory, regulatory and stem cell-like memory CD4+ T cells were sorted on a BD FACSAria II using a panel including CD45RO, CCR7, CD25, CD127, CD95 and CD27. Every sorted population had a purity above 95%. PBMCs were separated immediately by Lymphoprep density gradient centrifugation and were stained directly, without being cultured. So that batch effects would be minimized, each experiment stained and sorted samples in pairs, pairing one healthy donor with one patient. This entry belongs to a study of beta chain features in type 1 diabetes (dated by TCRdb to 2017 to 2018). Background on the whole study: Mean age, gender distribution, total cell number and subset yield did not differ between patients and healthy donors. Across all samples, about 110 million sorted cells were examined, and cell number per subset correlated strongly with RNA yield. Naive and central memory subsets were obtained from all 30 or so donors, but regulatory and stem cell-like memory subsets were isolated from only 8 patients and about 8 healthy donors. In the study, recently diagnosed type 1 diabetes patients and matched healthy donors were compared on the TCRB repertoires of their sorted circulating CD4+ T cell subsets.

The entire amount of isolated RNA was reverse transcribed using the High Capacity cDNA Reverse Transcription Kit, so the sequenced TCRB transcripts were expressed ones. Naive, central memory and regulatory T cell samples underwent deep immunoSEQ sequencing, averaging approximately 3.3 million total reads per sample. After sorted cells were lysed in RLT buffer, RNA was extracted with DNase-treated RNeasy Micro or Mini kits, with the choice depending on cell number. Each cell subset was processed on its own to prevent cross-contamination, while patient and healthy donor samples were processed together. TCRB sequences were amplified from cDNA with the immunoSEQ multiplex PCR, producing 87-bp fragments spanning the CDR3 region. Amplicons were sequenced on the Illumina HiSeq platform. The authors' pipeline ran thus. Synthetic template baselines were used to correct PCR bias computationally, reads within Hamming distance 2 were collapsed together, and singletons that could not be merged were discarded. Reads were aligned to IMGT to assign V, D and J genes, CDR3 length, and insertions or deletions at six rearrangement sites. Within each subset, clonotype counts were normalized to the number of sorted cells before true diversity and Gini coefficients were calculated with the tcR R package. Repertoire sharing was quantified using the overlap coefficient calculated on TCRB nucleotide sequences. As a proxy for the pre-selection repertoire, out-of-frame TCRB sequences from naive cells were analyzed. Drawn from immuneACCESS, this table holds only the in-frame rearrangements with V and J called that TCRdb kept. Clones are partly lost; checked studies trace under half to an unresolved V gene and leave the rest unexplained. Clone size and V and J calls were adopted from that table, with D and trimming inferred from the DNA. The sample table contains about 900,000 clones; only one count was recorded for roughly 15% of them. In total, the top ten clones hold around 0.02% of the sample.

General study outcomes and caveats: Because cDNA was sequenced instead of genomic DNA, activated cells with high expression could be over-represented, although the groups did not differ in activation or CD3 levels. Only small numbers of individuals were included in the HLA sub-analyses, which left unresolved whether HLA type had any influence on TCRB rearrangement. Type 1 diabetes patients showed a moderate but significant shortening of TCRB CDR3 length in all four CD4+ subsets. Fewer insertions and more nucleotide deletions at VDJ recombination sites were observed in patients with type 1 diabetes, implying thymic rearrangement abnormalities. PCR may preferentially amplify shorter templates, but because patient and control samples were amplified and corrected together, any resulting skew would affect both groups equally. Naive, central memory and regulatory TCRB repertoires appeared more similar among patients than among healthy donors.

This clonotype was sampled from a woman between 18 and 29 years old in good health. Sample: naive CD4+ T cells from blood. The cell subset or site label for this specimen denotes: true naive CD4+ T cells.

CDR3 reads: CASSKQGGTEAFF. The nucleotide sequence is TGTGCCAGCAGCAAACAGGGAGGCACTGAAGCTTTCTTT. The chain links TRBV2 with TRBJ1-1; TRBD1 is possibly the D segment (6 matching bases). Relative to germline, V is 6 bases shorter and J is 4 bases shorter, with 12 bases between their ends. According to the germline V gene, CDR1 reads SNHLY and CDR2 reads FYNNEI. The CDR3 measures 13 amino acids from cysteine to phenylalanine. Just CDR3 DNA is preserved here, 39 bases in frame from base 1.